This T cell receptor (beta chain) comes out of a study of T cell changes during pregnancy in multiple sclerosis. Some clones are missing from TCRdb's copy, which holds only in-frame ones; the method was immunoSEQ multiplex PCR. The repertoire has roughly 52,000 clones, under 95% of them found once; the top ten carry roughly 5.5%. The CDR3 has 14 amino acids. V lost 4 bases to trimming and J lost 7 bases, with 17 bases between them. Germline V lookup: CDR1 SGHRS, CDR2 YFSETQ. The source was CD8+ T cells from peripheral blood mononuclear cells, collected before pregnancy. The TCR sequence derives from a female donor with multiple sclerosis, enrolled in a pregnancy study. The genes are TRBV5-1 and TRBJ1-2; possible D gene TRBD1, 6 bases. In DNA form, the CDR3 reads TGCGCCAGCAGCCCTAACAGGGAAAAGACTGGCTACACCTTC. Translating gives CASSPNREKTGYTF.